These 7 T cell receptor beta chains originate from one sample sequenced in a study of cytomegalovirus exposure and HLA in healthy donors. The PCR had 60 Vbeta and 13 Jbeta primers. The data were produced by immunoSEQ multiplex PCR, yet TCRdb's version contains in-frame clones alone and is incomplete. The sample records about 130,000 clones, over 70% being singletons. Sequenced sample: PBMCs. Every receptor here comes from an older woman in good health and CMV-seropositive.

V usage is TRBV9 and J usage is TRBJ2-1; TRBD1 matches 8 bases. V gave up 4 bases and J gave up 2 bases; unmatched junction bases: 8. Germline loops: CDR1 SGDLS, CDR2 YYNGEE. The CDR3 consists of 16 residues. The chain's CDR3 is CASSPSGQGPYNEQFF. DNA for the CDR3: TGTGCCAGCAGCCCAAGTGGACAGGGTCCCTACAATGAGCAGTTCTTC.

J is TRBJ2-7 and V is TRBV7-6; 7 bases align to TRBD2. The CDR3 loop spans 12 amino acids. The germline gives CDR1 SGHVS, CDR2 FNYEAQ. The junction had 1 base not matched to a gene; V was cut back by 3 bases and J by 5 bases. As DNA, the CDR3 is TGTGCCAGCAGCTTGGGAGGGGACGAGCAGTACTTC. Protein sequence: CASSLGGDEQYF.

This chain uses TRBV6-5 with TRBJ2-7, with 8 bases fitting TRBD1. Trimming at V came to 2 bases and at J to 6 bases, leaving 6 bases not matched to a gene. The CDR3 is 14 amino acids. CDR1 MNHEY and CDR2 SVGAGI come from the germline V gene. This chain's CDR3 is CASSYGGQDIEQYF. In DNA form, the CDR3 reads TGTGCCAGCAGTTACGGGGGACAGGACATCGAGCAGTACTTC.

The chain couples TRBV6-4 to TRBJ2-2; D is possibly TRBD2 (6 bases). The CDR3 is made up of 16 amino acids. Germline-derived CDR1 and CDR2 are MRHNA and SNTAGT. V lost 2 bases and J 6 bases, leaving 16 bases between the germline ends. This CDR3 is CASSDNSPPGAGELFF. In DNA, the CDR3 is TGTGCCAGCAGTGACAATTCCCCCCCGGGAGCCGGGGAGCTGTTTTTT.

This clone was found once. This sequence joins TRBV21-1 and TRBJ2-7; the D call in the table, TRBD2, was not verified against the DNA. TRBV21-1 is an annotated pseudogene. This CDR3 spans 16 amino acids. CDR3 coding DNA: TGTGCCAGCAGCAATTCGGTAGGACTAGCGGGGGACGAGCAGTACTTC. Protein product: CASSNSVGLAGDEQYF.

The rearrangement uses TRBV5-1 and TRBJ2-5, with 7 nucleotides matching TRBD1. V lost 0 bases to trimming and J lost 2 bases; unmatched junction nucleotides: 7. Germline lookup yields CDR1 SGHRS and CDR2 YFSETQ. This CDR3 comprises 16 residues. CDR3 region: CASSLGSAGGQETQYF. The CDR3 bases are TGCGCCAGCAGCTTGGGTTCGGCAGGGGGACAAGAGACCCAGTACTTC.

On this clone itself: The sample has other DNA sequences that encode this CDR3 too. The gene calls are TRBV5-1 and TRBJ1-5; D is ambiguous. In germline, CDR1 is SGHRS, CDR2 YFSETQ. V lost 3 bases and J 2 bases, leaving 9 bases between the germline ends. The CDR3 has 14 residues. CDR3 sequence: CASSSSGGNQPQHF. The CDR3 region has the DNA TGCGCCAGCAGCTCCTCGGGTGGCAATCAGCCCCAGCATTTT.